The 14 T cell receptor beta chains given below trace back to one sample, sequenced in a study of PD-L1 blockade in urothelial cancer. The assay was immunoSEQ multiplex PCR, and TCRdb's table has in-frame clones only and misses some. This table has 70,000 to 90,000 clones, more than 75% appearing once. Sequences were derived from PBMCs, sampled around atezolizumab (anti-PD-L1) treatment. These receptors originate from a man in his 70s with urothelial cancer.

This CDR3 reads CASSAGQLNTEAFF. CDR3 DNA: TGTGCCAGTAGTGCGGGACAGCTGAACACTGAAGCTTTCTTT. The chain uses TRBV19 and TRBJ1-1, with 7 bases lining up with TRBD1. The CDR3 has 14 residues. Germline trimming cut 5 bases from V and 0 bases from J; bases unmatched to any gene: 3. Germline V gene lookup returns CDR1 LNHDA and CDR2 SQIVND (reference sequence).

This sequence joins TRBV6-1 and TRBJ1-6, with D unresolved. Between the trimmed V and J ends, which lost 3 bases and 8 bases, there was a span of 17 bases. Germline V gene lookup returns CDR1 MNHNS and CDR2 SASEGT. The CDR3 loop spans 16 amino acids. The CDR3 region has the DNA TGTGCCAGCAGTGATGGGCCCGGAGGGAAAGATTCACCCCTCCACTTT. The encoded protein is CASSDGPGGKDSPLHF.

The gene calls are TRBV5-8 and TRBJ2-1; 9 nucleotides agree with TRBD1. The V and J ends lost 4 bases and 4 bases, in that order; junction bases with no gene match: 6. The CDR3 is made up of 15 amino acids. Germline CDR1 and CDR2: SGHTS and YDEGEE. The CDR3 region is CASSAGQGTYNEQFF. DNA for the CDR3: TGTGCCAGCAGCGCGGGACAGGGCACGTACAATGAGCAGTTCTTC. Based on the CDR3 plus reference TRBV5-8 and TRBJ2-1, the full variable domain is EAGVTQSPTHLIKTRGQQATLRCSPISGHTSVYWYQQALGLGLQFLLWYDEGEERNRGNFPPRFSGRQFPNYSSELNVNALELEDSALYLCASSAGQGTYNEQFFGPGTRLTVL.

The chain joins TRBV28 to TRBJ2-3, with a possible D match to TRBD2 (5 bases). The CDR3 sequence is 16 residues long. Germline assignment: CDR1 MDHEN and CDR2 SYDVKM. V lost 7 bases, J lost 0 bases, and 17 bases lay in between. Here the CDR3 reads CASTTLIRTSTDTQYF. The CDR3 region has the DNA TGTGCCAGCACCACTCTTATACGGACTAGCACAGATACGCAGTATTTT.

The table lists this clone with a few counts. This chain connects TRBV5-1 to TRBJ1-1; weak D call: TRBD1 (6 bases). The germline V gene encodes CDR1 SGHRS and CDR2 YFSETQ. The CDR3 runs 13 residues. The V end was cut by 4 bases, the J end by 1 base, with 8 bases between. The CDR3 DNA follows: TGCGCCAGCAGCCCGACAGGGAACACTGAAGCTTTCTTT. Protein: CASSPTGNTEAFF. The whole variable domain, filled in from reference TRBV5-1 and TRBJ1-1, reads KAGVTQTPRYLIKTRGQQVTLSCSPISGHRSVSWYQQTPGQGLQFLFEYFSETQRNKGNFPGRFSGRQFSNSRSEMNVSTLELGDSALYLCASSPTGNTEAFFGQGTRLTVV.

The CDR3, as DNA: TGTGCCAGCAGTACCAAGGGGAGGGGAGCCGAAAAACTGTTTTTT. Translation: CASSTKGRGAEKLFF. This chain connects TRBV6-5 to TRBJ1-4; D is possibly TRBD1 (5 bases). Trimming took 5 bases from V and 8 from J, leaving 18 bases between them. The V gene's germline CDR1 is MNHEY and CDR2 SVGAGI. The CDR3 consists of 15 residues.

This clone appeared a single time. The V and J genes are TRBV14 and TRBJ2-2; D might be TRBD1 (6 bases). V lost 0 bases and J lost 7, with 6 bases in between. Germline V gene sequence: CDR1 SGHDN, CDR2 FVKESK. The CDR3 runs to 13 residues. In DNA, the CDR3 is TGTGCCAGCAGCCAAGAAGGGGGCGGGGAGCTGTTTTTT. Translation: CASSQEGGGELFF.

This rearrangement joins TRBV11-2 to TRBJ2-1, with 7 bases that match TRBD2. Trimming removed 4 bases from V and 6 bases from J; junction bases left unmatched: 9. The CDR3 is made up of 15 amino acids. Germline V gives CDR1 SGHAT, CDR2 FQNNGV. DNA for the CDR3: TGTGCCAGCAGCTGGAGACTAGCCGGGGCCAATGAGCAGTTCTTC. Its protein product is CASSWRLAGANEQFF. The full variable domain, rest sourced from reference TRBV11-2 and TRBJ2-1, is EAGVAQSPRYKIIEKRQSVAFWCNPISGHATLYWYQQILGQGPKLLIQFQNNGVVDDSQLPKDRFSAERLKGVDSTLKIQPAKLEDSAVYLCASSWRLAGANEQFFGPGTRLTVL.

J is TRBJ1-4 and V is TRBV27; TRBD1 matches 9 bases. This CDR3 is built from 15 residues. Trimming took 5 bases from V and 7 from J; bases not matched to a gene: 8. Germline CDR1 MNHEY, CDR2 SMNVEV (reference sequence). The CDR3 is CASSPGTGRFEKLFF. The CDR3 nucleotides are TGTGCCAGCAGTCCTGGGACAGGGCGGTTTGAAAAACTGTTTTTT.

The rearrangement uses TRBV2 and TRBJ1-5, with D possibly being TRBD1 (5 bases). Trimming pared 4 bases from V and 9 bases from J, leaving 7 bases between. The CDR3 extends over 11 amino acids. CDR1 SNHLY and CDR2 FYNNEI come from the germline V gene. Written as DNA, the CDR3 is TGTGCCAGCAGTGGGGGGGGGCCCCAGCATTTT. Encoded protein: CASSGGGPQHF. Looking up the rest from reference TRBV2 and TRBJ1-5 gives the full variable domain: EPEVTQTPSHQVTQMGQEVILRCVPISNHLYFYWYRQILGQKVEFLVSFYNNEISEKSEIFDDQFSVERPDGSNFTLKIRSTKLEDSAMYFCASSGGGPQHFGDGTRLSIL.

The V call is TRBV15, the J call TRBJ1-3; D is ambiguous. CDR3 size: 14 residues. CDR1 is LNHNV, CDR2 YYDKDF, per germline (reference sequence). V gave up 0 bases and J gave up 4 bases, with 7 bases separating them. CDR3 protein: CATSREKLGNTIYF. The CDR3 region has the DNA TGTGCCACCAGCAGAGAGAAACTGGGAAACACCATATATTTT.

The chain is built from TRBV6-5 and TRBJ2-7; D perhaps matches TRBD2 (5 bases). V gave up 6 bases and J gave up 2 bases, with 11 bases separating them. The CDR3 runs 13 residues. The germline gives CDR1 MNHEY, CDR2 SVGAGI. The CDR3 bases are TGTGCCAGCAGCCCGCCGGGAACCTACGAGCAGTACTTC. It encodes CASSPPGTYEQYF.

The chain links TRBV6-6 to TRBJ2-6, with 7 bases matching TRBD2. J lost 4 bases, V lost 7 bases, and 10 bases had no gene match. Germline-derived CDR1 and CDR2 are MNHNY and SVGAGI (reference sequence). CDR3 length equals 16 residues. In DNA form, the CDR3 reads TGTGCCAGCACCTCCCAGCGGGACGCCGGGGCCAACGTCCTGACTTTC. Translating gives CASTSQRDAGANVLTF.

The V and J genes are TRBV5-1 and TRBJ2-5, with a possible D match to TRBD2 (5 bases). The CDR3 is made up of 14 amino acids. V was pared by 0 bases and J by 2 bases, with 8 bases between. Germline CDR1 reads SGHRS; CDR2 reads YFSETQ. CDR3 bases: TGCGCCAGCAGCTTGGGATCGGGGCAAGAGACCCAGTACTTC. This encodes CASSLGSGQETQYF. The whole variable domain, filled in from reference TRBV5-1 and TRBJ2-5, reads KAGVTQTPRYLIKTRGQQVTLSCSPISGHRSVSWYQQTPGQGLQFLFEYFSETQRNKGNFPGRFSGRQFSNSRSEMNVSTLELGDSALYLCASSLGSGQETQYFGPGTRLLVL.